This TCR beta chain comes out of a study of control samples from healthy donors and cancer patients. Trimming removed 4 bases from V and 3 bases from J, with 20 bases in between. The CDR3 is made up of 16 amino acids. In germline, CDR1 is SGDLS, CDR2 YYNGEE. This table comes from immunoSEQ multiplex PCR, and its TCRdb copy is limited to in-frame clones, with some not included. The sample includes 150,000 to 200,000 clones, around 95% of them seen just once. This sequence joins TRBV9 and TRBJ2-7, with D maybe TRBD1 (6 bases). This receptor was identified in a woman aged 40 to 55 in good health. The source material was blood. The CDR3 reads CASSPGSDSLGYEQYF. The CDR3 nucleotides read TGTGCCAGCAGCCCCGGATCGGACAGCTTGGGCTACGAGCAGTACTTC. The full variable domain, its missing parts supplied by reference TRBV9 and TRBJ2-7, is DSGVTQTPKHLITATGQRVTLRCSPRSGDLSVYWYQQSLDQGLQFLIQYYNGEERAKGNILERFSAQQFPDLHSELNLSSLELGDSALYFCASSPGSDSLGYEQYFGPGTRLTVT.